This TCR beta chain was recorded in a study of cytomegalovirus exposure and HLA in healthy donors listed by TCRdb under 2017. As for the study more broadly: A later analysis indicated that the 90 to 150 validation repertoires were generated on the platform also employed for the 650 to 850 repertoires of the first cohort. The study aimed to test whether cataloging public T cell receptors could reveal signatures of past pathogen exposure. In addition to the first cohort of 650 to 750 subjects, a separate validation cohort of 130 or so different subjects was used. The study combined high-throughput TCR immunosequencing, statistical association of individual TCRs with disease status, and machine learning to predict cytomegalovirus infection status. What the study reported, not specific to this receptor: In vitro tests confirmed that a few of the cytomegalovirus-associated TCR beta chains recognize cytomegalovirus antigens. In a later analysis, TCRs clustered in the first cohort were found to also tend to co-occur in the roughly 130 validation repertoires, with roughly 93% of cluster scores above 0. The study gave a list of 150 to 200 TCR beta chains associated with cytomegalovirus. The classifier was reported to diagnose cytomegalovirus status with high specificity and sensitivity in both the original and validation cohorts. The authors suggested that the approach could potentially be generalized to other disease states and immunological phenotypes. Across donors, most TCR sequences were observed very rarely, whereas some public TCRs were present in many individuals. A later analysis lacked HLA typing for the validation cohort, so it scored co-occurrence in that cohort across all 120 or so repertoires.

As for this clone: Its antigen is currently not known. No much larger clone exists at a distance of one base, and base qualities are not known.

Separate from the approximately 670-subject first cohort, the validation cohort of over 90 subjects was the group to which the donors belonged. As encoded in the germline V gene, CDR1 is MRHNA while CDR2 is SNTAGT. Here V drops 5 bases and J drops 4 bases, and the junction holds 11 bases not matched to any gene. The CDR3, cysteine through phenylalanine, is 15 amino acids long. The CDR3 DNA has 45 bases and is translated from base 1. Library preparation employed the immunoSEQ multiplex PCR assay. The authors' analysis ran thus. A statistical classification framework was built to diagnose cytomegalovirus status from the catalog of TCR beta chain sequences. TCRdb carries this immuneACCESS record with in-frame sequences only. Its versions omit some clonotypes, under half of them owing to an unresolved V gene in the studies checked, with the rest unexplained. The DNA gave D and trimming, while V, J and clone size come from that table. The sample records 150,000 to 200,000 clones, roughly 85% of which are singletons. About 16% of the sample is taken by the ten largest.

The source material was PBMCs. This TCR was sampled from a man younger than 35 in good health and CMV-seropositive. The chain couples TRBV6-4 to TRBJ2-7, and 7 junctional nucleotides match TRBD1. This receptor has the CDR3 CASSPFRQGKYEQYF. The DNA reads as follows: TGTGCCAGCAGTCCCTTTCGACAGGGCAAGTACGAGCAGTACTTC.